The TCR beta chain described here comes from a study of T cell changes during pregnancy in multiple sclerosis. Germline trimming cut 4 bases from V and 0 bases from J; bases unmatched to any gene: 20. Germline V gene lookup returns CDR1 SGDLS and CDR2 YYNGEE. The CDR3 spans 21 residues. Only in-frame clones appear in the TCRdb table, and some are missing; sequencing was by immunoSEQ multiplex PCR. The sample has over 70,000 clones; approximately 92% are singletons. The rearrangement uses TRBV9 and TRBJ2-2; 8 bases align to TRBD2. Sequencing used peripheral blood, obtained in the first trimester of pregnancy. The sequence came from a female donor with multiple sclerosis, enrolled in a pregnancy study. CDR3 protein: CASSTKRPSASGPANTGELFF. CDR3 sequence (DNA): TGTGCCAGCAGCACCAAGAGGCCCTCCGCTAGCGGGCCCGCGAACACCGGGGAGCTGTTTTTT. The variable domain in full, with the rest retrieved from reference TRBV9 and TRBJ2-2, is DSGVTQTPKHLITATGQRVTLRCSPRSGDLSVYWYQQSLDQGLQFLIQYYNGEERAKGNILERFSAQQFPDLHSELNLSSLELGDSALYFCASSTKRPSASGPANTGELFFGEGSRLTVL.